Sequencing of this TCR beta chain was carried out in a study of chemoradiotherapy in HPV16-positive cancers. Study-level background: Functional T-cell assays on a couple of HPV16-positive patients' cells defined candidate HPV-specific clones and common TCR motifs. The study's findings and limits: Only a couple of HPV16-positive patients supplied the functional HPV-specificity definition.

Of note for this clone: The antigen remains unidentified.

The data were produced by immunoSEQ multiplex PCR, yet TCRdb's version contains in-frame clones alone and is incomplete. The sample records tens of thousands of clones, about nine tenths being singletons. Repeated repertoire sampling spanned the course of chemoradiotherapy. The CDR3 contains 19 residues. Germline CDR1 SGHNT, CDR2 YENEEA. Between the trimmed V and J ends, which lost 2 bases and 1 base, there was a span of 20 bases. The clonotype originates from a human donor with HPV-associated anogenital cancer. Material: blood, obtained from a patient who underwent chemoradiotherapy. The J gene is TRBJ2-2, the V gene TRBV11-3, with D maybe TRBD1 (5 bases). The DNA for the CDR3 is TGTGCCAGCAGCTTATCTCCCGGGTTTGTAGGGGAGAACACCGGGGAGCTGTTTTTT. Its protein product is CASSLSPGFVGENTGELFF.